The 15 T cell receptor beta chains in this list originate from one sample, sequenced in a study of blood T cells in healthy people across ages. Through a sample-barcoded 5' primer and a J-beta primer mix, a second PCR was run for roughly 7 to 11 cycles. MiXCR was run by TCRdb on the 5' RACE reads, yielding one entry per CDR3 protein. The sample consists of just over 1 million distinct CDR3 sequences, under 55% of them appearing once. The sequenced sample was blood. The origin of the receptors is a woman aged 60-75 years in good health.

The chain has TRBV5-1 and TRBJ2-4; possible D gene TRBD1, 5 bases. The CDR3 spans 13 residues. Trimming took 4 bases from V and 5 from J, leaving 10 bases between them. The germline V gene has CDR1 SGHRS and CDR2 YFSETQ. The CDR3 nucleotides read TGCGCCAGCAGCAGTTTAGGGGAAAACATTCAGTACTTC. Translating gives CASSSLGENIQYF.

The chain recombines TRBV3-1 with TRBJ2-3, with D perhaps matching TRBD2 (6 bases). The CDR3 covers 15 residues. Germline V gene lookup returns CDR1 LGHDT and CDR2 YNNKEL (reference sequence). V was trimmed by 1 base and J by 0 bases, leaving 8 bases between them. The chain's CDR3 is CASSQGRASTDTQYF. CDR3 DNA sequence: TGTGCCAGCAGCCAAGGGAGGGCTAGCACAGATACGCAGTATTTT.

The rearrangement joins TRBV9 to TRBJ1-1; a weak D match, TRBD1 (5 bases). The CDR3 covers 14 residues. CDR1 and CDR2 (germline): SGDLS, YYNGEE. V lost 2 bases, J lost 5 bases, and 13 bases lay in between. This chain's CDR3 is CASSVGVKGTEAFF. The CDR3 DNA follows: TGTGCCAGCAGCGTGGGGGTGAAAGGTACTGAAGCTTTCTTT.

The chain uses TRBV10-3 and TRBJ2-7; 7 bases agree with TRBD1. J was trimmed by 2 bases and V by 0 bases; bases with no gene match: 4. Germline assignment: CDR1 ENHRY and CDR2 SYGVKD. The CDR3 is made up of 15 amino acids. The CDR3 loop is CAISESGQTPYEQYF. The DNA of the CDR3 is TGTGCCATCAGTGAGTCGGGACAGACCCCCTACGAGCAGTACTTC.

This chain connects TRBV19 to TRBJ2-7, with D unclear. The germline V and J ends were trimmed by 3 bases and 2 bases, with 11 bases remaining between them. Per the germline V gene, CDR1 is LNHDA and CDR2 is SQIVND (reference sequence). CDR3 size: 14 residues. The CDR3: CASSIRPPTYEQYF. As DNA, the CDR3 is TGTGCCAGTAGTATTCGTCCCCCGACCTACGAGCAGTACTTC.

This clonotype was seen many times. The chain recombines TRBV24-1 with TRBJ2-3; TRBD2 matches at 9 bases. Trimming at V came to 1 base and at J to 5 bases, leaving 6 bases not matched to a gene. The CDR3 contains 16 residues. Germline lookup yields CDR1 KGHDR and CDR2 SFDVKD. CDR3 region: CATSDFQAGGQDTQYF. CDR3 DNA sequence: TGTGCCACCAGTGATTTCCAAGCGGGAGGACAAGATACGCAGTATTTT.

This chain joins TRBV29-1 and TRBJ1-4; D is undetermined. The CDR3 has 13 amino acids. The germline V gene has CDR1 SQVTM and CDR2 ANQGSEA. V dropped 7 bases and J dropped 8 bases, with 17 bases sitting between them. CDR3 DNA sequence: TGCAGCGCCCAAGGCGGGCGAGGGGAAAAACTGTTTTTT. Its translation is CSAQGGRGEKLFF.

The gene calls are TRBV6-6 and TRBJ2-1; 10 bases agree with TRBD2. J was trimmed by 6 bases and V by 6 bases; bases with no gene match: 8. This CDR3 is built from 15 residues. Germline values: CDR1 MNHNY, CDR2 SVGAGI (reference sequence). The CDR3 DNA sequence: TGTGCCAGCAGATCTCTGGTAGCGGGAGGCAATGAGCAGTTCTTC. It encodes CASRSLVAGGNEQFF.

The table lists this clonotype with a few counts. CDR3 in amino acids: CASSQRTGMNTEAFF. CDR3 DNA sequence: TGTGCCAGCAGCCAACGGACAGGCATGAACACTGAAGCTTTCTTT. The V and J genes are TRBV14 and TRBJ1-1; TRBD1 matches at 7 bases. With V trimmed by 2 bases and J by 0 bases, 3 bases remained unmatched. CDR3 length: 15 residues. Germline values: CDR1 SGHDN, CDR2 FVKESK. Full variable domain (rest looked up from reference TRBV14 and TRBJ1-1): EAGVTQFPSHSVIEKGQTVTLRCDPISGHDNLYWYRRVMGKEIKFLLHFVKESKQDESGMPNNRFLAERTGGTYSTLKVQPAELEDSGVYFCASSQRTGMNTEAFFGQGTRLTVV.

CDR3 in amino acids: CASSLNTQGYNEQFF. The CDR3 DNA follows: TGTGCCAGCAGCTTAAACACACAAGGTTACAATGAGCAGTTCTTC. The chain employs TRBV13 and TRBJ2-1; D gene unclear. This CDR3 spans 15 amino acids. The V end was cut by 2 bases, the J end by 4 bases, with 12 bases between. From germline, CDR1 is PRHDT and CDR2 FYEKMQ (reference sequence).

The chain links TRBV7-9 to TRBJ2-5; D not resolved. The end of the DNA is better explained by TRBJ2-1, so the J call may be wrong. In germline, CDR1 is SEHNR, CDR2 FQNEAQ (reference sequence). CDR3 length: 16 amino acids. CDR3 sequence (DNA): TGTGCCAGCAGCGTCGCCCGGAGTGTTCCCCAAGAGACCCAGTTCTTC. As protein: CASSVARSVPQETQFF.

The chain employs TRBV10-3 and TRBJ2-3; D not resolved. Trimming removed 0 bases from V and 0 bases from J, with 4 bases in between. In germline, CDR1 is ENHRY, CDR2 SYGVKD. This CDR3 comprises 14 residues. CDR3 DNA: TGTGCCATCAGTGAGTCGATCAGCACAGATACGCAGTATTTT. This sequence encodes CAISESISTDTQYF.

This chain links TRBV24-1 with TRBJ2-2, with D perhaps TRBD1 (5 bases). Trimming removed 3 bases at V and 1 base at J, with 11 bases between. This CDR3 is 16 amino acids long. CDR1 is KGHDR, CDR2 SFDVKD, per germline. The DNA for the CDR3 is TGTGCCACCAGTGATACGGACACCGTGAACACCGGGGAGCTGTTTTTT. It codes for CATSDTDTVNTGELFF.

The rearrangement uses TRBV2 and TRBJ2-5; 7 bases are shared with TRBD1. With V trimmed by 6 bases and J by 6 bases, 7 bases remained unmatched. CDR1 is SNHLY and CDR2 is FYNNEI in the germline V gene. CDR3 size: 13 residues. The DNA for the CDR3 is TGTGCCAGCAGCCCAGACAGGGCGAAGACCCAGTACTTC. It is translated as CASSPDRAKTQYF.

Concerning this clonotype itself: Germline and junction disagree at one end, which may indicate a read error. The rearrangement links TRBV7-2 to TRBJ2-3; 7 positions match TRBD2. This CDR3 contains 17 residues. Germline CDR1 SGHTA, CDR2 FQGNSA. The CDR3 sequence: CACSPSRASGVADTQYF. Here the CDR3 DNA reads TGTGCCTGCAGCCCGTCGAGGGCTAGCGGAGTCGCAGATACGCAGTATTTT. Filled out from reference TRBV7-2 and TRBJ2-3, the complete variable domain reads GAGVSQSPSNKVTEKGKDVELRCDPISGHTALYWYRQSLGQGLEFLIYFQGNSAPDKSGLPSDRFSAERTGGSVSTLTIQRTQQEDSAVYLCACSPSRASGVADTQYFGPGTRLTVL.